Described below is a single T cell receptor (beta chain) sequence and its context. This clonotype was detected many times. Its antigen is currently not known. The junction does not match germline at one end; this may be a read error. The data derive from a study of low-dose radiotherapy and immunotherapy resistance in tumors (dated by TCRdb to 2021 to 2024). Notes on the research overall: Cohort 1 received 0.5 Gy per fraction every 2 weeks, with a prescribed total PTV dose of 6.5 Gy. Patients in Cohort 2 were given 1 Gy per fraction every two weeks, for a total of 13 Gy across 26 weeks. Nivolumab was administered intravenously as a 240 mg flat dose every two weeks, and ipilimumab was administered intravenously at 1 mg/kg every six weeks. Cyclophosphamide 200 mg/m2 was administered intravenously every two weeks, one day before each radiation and immunotherapy administration. Starting on cycle 1 day 1, patients took 300 mg of aspirin by mouth once daily for four cycles. First-strand cDNA was synthesized with Superscript III and a set of TRAV- and TRBV-specific primers, covering both TCRalpha and TCRbeta chains. Randomization of trial participants into treatment groups was not performed. The translational analysis covered eight patients: three from the first dose cohort and the first five from the second dose cohort. An Illumina MiniSeq instrument was used to deep-sequence the TCRalpha and TCRbeta libraries.

Measured from the cysteine to the phenylalanine, the CDR3 is 15 residues long. Kept here is only the CDR3 DNA, which spans 45 bases and is read in frame from base 1. This specimen's time point label, interpreted: before trial treatment. Donors were enrolled in RACIN, a single-arm phase I dose-escalation trial in which nivolumab, ipilimumab, aspirin, low-dose cyclophosphamide and low-dose radiotherapy were combined. Patients were eligible if they had advanced solid tumors that were TIL-negative. The instrument given in TCRdb is Illumina MiniSeq. TCRs were amplified with Phusion for 15 to 20 PCR cycles, with a constant-region primer paired with the adapter attached to the V primers. The MessageAmp II aRNA Amplification Kit was used to amplify the isolated mRNA, with in vitro transcription run for approximately 15 hours at 37 degrees C. mRNA for TCR sequencing was isolated with the Dynabeads mRNA DIRECT Purification Kit. A second approximately 25-cycle Phusion PCR added indexed Illumina adapters, and products were purified with AMPure XP beads. Regarding the original processing steps: Custom Perl scripts were used to pool TCR sequences that encoded the same protein, to remove out-of-frame sequences, and to calculate the abundance of each clonotype. TCR sequences supported by only a single read were excluded from analysis. Among the metrics used to describe the repertoires were Shannon entropy, Gini index, clonality, richness, and the frequency of TCRs shared between repertoires. In-frame beta chains were kept once TCRdb had trimmed the public reads at Q25 with fastp and called clones with MiXCR. Under each unique CDR3 protein, matching rows form one entry showing the most common genes and DNA. TCRdb's processing, not the study's, gives the V and J calls here. This sample has tens of thousands of distinct CDR3 sequences in its table, and about 10% of those were observed once. The ten biggest clones cover approximately 6.2% of the sample.

This specimen consisted of PBMCs, obtained before treatment. This clonotype originated in a female donor with ovarian cancer. The V and J segments used are TRBV5-3 and TRBJ1-2; there is no confident call for the D gene. TRBV5-3 is an open reading frame, and its role is uncertain. The CDR3 protein sequence reads: CASSLVQILNYGYTF. The DNA is as follows: TGTGCCAGCAGCTTGGTTCAGATCCTTAACTATGGCTACACCTTC.